The clone carrying this TCR beta chain showed up many times. What it binds is not known. The data stem from a study of blood T cells in healthy people across ages. This CDR3 is built from 12 residues. CDR1 and CDR2 from the germline V gene are SEHNR and FQNEAQ (reference sequence). Trimming removed 5 bases from V and 6 bases from J, with 8 bases in between. Findings and limits, study-wide: Changes seen in expanded clonotypes were possibly confounded by donor CMV status left unknown.

A J-beta primer mix and a sample-barcoded 5' primer were used in a second PCR of about 7 to 12 cycles. TCRdb re-called the 5' RACE reads through MiXCR, storing one row per CDR3 protein. Among over 600,000 distinct CDR3 sequences listed, roughly 21% were seen once. The receptor was isolated from a man in his sixties or seventies in good health. The genes are TRBV7-9 and TRBJ2-1, with D maybe TRBD2 (5 bases). Sequencing used blood. This chain's CDR3 is CASSPSGNEQFF. The CDR3 region has the DNA TGTGCCAGCAGCCCGAGCGGCAATGAGCAGTTCTTC.